Following are 6 T cell receptor beta chains from one sample sequenced in a study of blood T cells in healthy people across ages. Primers used in a second PCR of about 6 to 12 cycles were a sample-barcoded 5' primer and a J-beta primer mix. A single record per CDR3 protein comes from TCRdb applying MiXCR to the 5' RACE reads. Of around 710,000 distinct CDR3 sequences in the sample, 40% to 45% are singletons; the top ten hold around 20%. The sample taken for sequencing was blood. All receptors derive from a woman in her sixties or seventies in good health.

This clonotype appeared once. The rearrangement joins TRBV7-2 to TRBJ2-7, with 12 nucleotides matching TRBD1. Looked up from germline, CDR1 is SGHTA and CDR2 is FQGNSA. After removal of 1 base from V and 9 bases from J, the junction contained 7 bases not matched to a gene. This CDR3 region has 15 residues. The CDR3 region has the DNA TGTGCCAGCAGCTTAGGAAGGGACAGGGGGCTTGTGCAGTACTTC. Encoded protein: CASSLGRDRGLVQYF. Variable domain in full (rest from reference TRBV7-2 and TRBJ2-7): GAGVSQSPSNKVTEKGKDVELRCDPISGHTALYWYRQSLGQGLEFLIYFQGNSAPDKSGLPSDRFSAERTGGSVSTLTIQRTQQEDSAVYLCASSLGRDRGLVQYFGPGTRLTVT.

The V call is TRBV7-3, the J call TRBJ2-3, with 16 bases identical to TRBD2. In germline, CDR1 is SGHTA, CDR2 FQGTGA. The V segment lost 8 bases and the J segment 10 bases; nucleotides outside the gene matches: 3. This CDR3 is 13 amino acids long. The chain's CDR3 is CASRGLAGGPQYF. Written as DNA, the CDR3 is TGTGCCAGCCGGGGACTAGCGGGAGGGCCGCAGTATTTT.

The chain couples TRBV18 to TRBJ1-4; a weak D match, TRBD1 (5 bases). This CDR3 region has 15 residues. V lost 3 bases and J lost 3, with 11 bases in between. The germline gives CDR1 KGHSH, CDR2 LQKENI. CDR3 DNA: TGTGCCAGCTCACCCACCGGGGGGGCTAATGAAAAACTGTTTTTT. Its translation: CASSPTGGANEKLFF. Full variable domain (missing parts from reference TRBV18 and TRBJ1-4): NAGVMQNPRHLVRRRGQEARLRCSPMKGHSHVYWYRQLPEEGLKFMVYLQKENIIDESGMPKERFSAEFPKEGPSILRIQQVVRGDSAAYFCASSPTGGANEKLFFGSGTQLSVL.

This clonotype has ten or more counts. V is TRBV4-3 and J is TRBJ2-4; TRBD1 is a possible D gene (6 bases). V lost 4 bases, J lost 3 bases, and 13 bases lay in between. Germline CDR1 reads LGHNA; CDR2 reads YSLEER. This CDR3 comprises 15 residues. The DNA of the CDR3 is TGCGCCAGCAGCCCGGACCCGGACAGCAAAAACATTCAGTACTTC. Its translation: CASSPDPDSKNIQYF.

This clonotype turned up a few times. The chain couples TRBV20-1 to TRBJ2-1, with D possibly TRBD2 on 7 matching bases. Trimming took 6 bases from V and 0 from J, leaving 18 bases between them. The CDR3 spans 16 residues. CDR1 is DFQATT and CDR2 is SNEGSKA in the germline V gene (reference sequence). The CDR3 here is CSALTREGGSYNEQFF. The CDR3 DNA follows: TGCAGTGCGCTAACTAGGGAGGGGGGCTCCTACAATGAGCAGTTCTTC.

The table lists this clonotype with a few counts. The chain employs TRBV6-5 and TRBJ1-5; D gene uncertain. Trimming stripped 6 bases from V and 0 bases from J, with 9 bases between. Germline assignment: CDR1 MNHEY and CDR2 SVGAGI. CDR3 length equals 14 residues. CDR3 DNA sequence: TGTGCCAGCAGCATACAATTTAGCAATCAGCCCCAGCATTTT. Residues: CASSIQFSNQPQHF.